This record concerns one TCR beta chain sequence. The CDR3 consists of 13 residues. V gave up 1 base and J gave up 3 bases, with 6 bases separating them. Germline assignment: CDR1 MDHEN and CDR2 SYDVKM. The record originates from a study of blood T cell repertoires in COVID-19. Sequenced by immunoSEQ multiplex PCR; TCRdb stores in-frame clones only, minus some. The profile shows tens of thousands of clones, around 85% of them singletons. Specimen: peripheral blood. This clonotype was sampled from a man aged 55 to 70 with acute or convalescent COVID-19. This rearrangement joins TRBV28 to TRBJ2-5; possibly TRBD2 for D (5 bases). CDR3 in amino acids: CASSLSSKETQYF. CDR3 DNA sequence: TGTGCCAGCAGTTTATCTAGCAAAGAGACCCAGTACTTC.